Below, 11 T cell receptor beta chains from the same sample are listed, as sequenced in a study of shared clonotypes between healthy human individuals (dated by TCRdb to the early 2020s). Libraries were prepared through the immunoSEQ multiplex PCR assay. TCRdb retrieved this table from immuneACCESS and kept in-frame rearrangements only. Not all clones are present; in checked studies, unresolved V genes account for under half, and no reason is known for the remainder. In this sample the table shows approximately 2,000,000 clones, around 93% of which occur a single time. 0.37% of the sample belongs to the ten largest clones. Material: naive CD4+ T cells from PBMCs. The sample's cell subset or site label, decoded: CD45RA+ positively selected. The receptors were gathered from a man between 18 and 35 years old in good health. Some clones in this sample may be carry-over from other donors' samples.

Turning to this clone: The identical CDR3 is also encoded by other nucleotide sequences in the sample. V usage is TRBV5-1 and J usage is TRBJ2-3, with 10 bases that match TRBD2. Germline loops: CDR1 SGHRS, CDR2 YFSETQ. V lost 1 base and J lost 1; bases outside the gene matches: 0. CDR3 size: 15 residues. CDR3 in amino acids: CASSLTSGGTDTQYF. The CDR3 region has the DNA TGCGCCAGCAGCTTGACTAGCGGGGGCACAGATACGCAGTATTTT.

This sequence joins TRBV6-4 and TRBJ2-7; 7 bases map to TRBD1. The CDR3 runs to 15 residues. The germline V gene has CDR1 MRHNA and CDR2 SNTAGT. The J segment lost 2 bases and the V segment lost 2 bases, leaving 6 bases of the junction unmatched. CDR3 nucleotides: TGTGCCAGCAGTGACCCAAGGGACAGACCCTACGAGCAGTACTTC. Protein sequence: CASSDPRDRPYEQYF.

This chain joins TRBV5-1 and TRBJ1-3, with 7 nucleotides matching TRBD1. Losses at the gene ends were 2 bases for V and 4 bases for J; bases not matched to a gene: 6. Germline V gene data show CDR1 as SGHRS and CDR2 as YFSETQ. CDR3 length equals 15 residues. CDR3 sequence reads: CASSLMTGRGNTIYF. For the CDR3, the DNA is TGCGCCAGCAGCTTAATGACAGGGCGAGGAAACACCATATATTTT. The variable domain in full, with the rest retrieved from reference TRBV5-1 and TRBJ1-3, is KAGVTQTPRYLIKTRGQQVTLSCSPISGHRSVSWYQQTPGQGLQFLFEYFSETQRNKGNFPGRFSGRQFSNSRSEMNVSTLELGDSALYLCASSLMTGRGNTIYFGEGSWLTVV.

The V gene is TRBV6-5, the J gene TRBJ1-2; D uncertain. The V end lost 2 bases, the J end lost 2 bases, and 6 bases lay between the germline ends. There are 13 residues in the CDR3. Germline V gives CDR1 MNHEY, CDR2 SVGAGI. CDR3 region: CASSYRLNYGYTF. The CDR3 nucleotides read TGTGCCAGCAGTTACCGCCTAAACTATGGCTACACCTTC.

The chain links TRBV7-9 to TRBJ2-3; D remains unclear. This CDR3 region has 13 residues. V lost 2 bases, J lost 4 bases, and 7 bases lay in between. Germline V gives CDR1 SEHNR, CDR2 FQNEAQ (reference sequence). The CDR3 sequence: CASSLFSSDTQYF. As DNA, the CDR3 is TGTGCCAGCAGCTTATTCAGTTCAGATACGCAGTATTTT.

V gene TRBV29-1 combines with J gene TRBJ1-2; 10 bases map to TRBD1. CDR3 length: 14 amino acids. Germline lookup yields CDR1 SQVTM and CDR2 ANQGSEA. With 3 bases clipped from V and 5 bases from J, the junction kept 6 bases outside the gene matches. The CDR3, as DNA: TGCAGCGTTGAGGAGACAGGGGGCGTGTATGGCTACACCTTC. Translating it yields CSVEETGGVYGYTF.

The rearrangement uses TRBV5-4 and TRBJ1-2, with unresolved D. Trimming removed 6 bases from V and 3 bases from J, with 15 bases in between. Germline V lookup: CDR1 SGHNT, CDR2 YYREEE (reference sequence). The CDR3 extends over 14 amino acids. DNA for the CDR3: TGTGCCAGCACAACCGGTTCATATGACTATGGCTACACCTTC. Translating gives CASTTGSYDYGYTF.

This clone was seen just once. The rearrangement uses TRBV11-1 and TRBJ2-7; D is ambiguous. Germline CDR1 and CDR2: SGHAT and FQDESV (reference sequence). The CDR3 extends over 16 amino acids. V gave up 6 bases and J gave up 5 bases, with 23 bases separating them. In DNA form, the CDR3 reads TGTGCCAGCAGGCCCCTGAGCGATTACGTTGGGGACGAGCAGTACTTC. It is translated as CASRPLSDYVGDEQYF.

The rearrangement uses TRBV9 and TRBJ2-7; 16 nucleotides line up with TRBD2. This CDR3 contains 18 residues. After removal of 4 bases from V and 2 bases from J, the junction contained 9 bases not matched to a gene. Germline V gene data show CDR1 as SGDLS and CDR2 as YYNGEE. CDR3: CASSPSGGLAGGPYEQYF. The CDR3 DNA sequence: TGTGCCAGCAGCCCATCCGGGGGACTAGCGGGAGGGCCCTACGAGCAGTACTTC. Together with reference TRBV9 and TRBJ2-7, the CDR3 gives the full variable domain: DSGVTQTPKHLITATGQRVTLRCSPRSGDLSVYWYQQSLDQGLQFLIQYYNGEERAKGNILERFSAQQFPDLHSELNLSSLELGDSALYFCASSPSGGLAGGPYEQYFGPGTRLTVT.

The chain recombines TRBV4-2 with TRBJ2-1; the D gene is possibly TRBD2 (5 bases). The CDR3 contains 16 residues. Trimming pared 0 bases from V and 8 bases from J, leaving 17 bases between. Germline CDR1 reads LGHNA; CDR2 reads YNFKEQ. This chain's CDR3 is CASSQDWRLGSDEQFF. CDR3 DNA sequence: TGTGCCAGCAGCCAAGATTGGCGACTGGGGAGCGATGAGCAGTTCTTC.

The chain carries TRBV28 and TRBJ1-1; D perhaps matches TRBD1 (6 bases). The germline CDR1 and CDR2 sequences are MDHEN and SYDVKM. There are 13 residues in the CDR3. The CDR3 here is CALRGGRNTEAFF. CDR3 bases: TGTGCTCTAAGGGGGGGGCGGAACACTGAAGCTTTCTTT.